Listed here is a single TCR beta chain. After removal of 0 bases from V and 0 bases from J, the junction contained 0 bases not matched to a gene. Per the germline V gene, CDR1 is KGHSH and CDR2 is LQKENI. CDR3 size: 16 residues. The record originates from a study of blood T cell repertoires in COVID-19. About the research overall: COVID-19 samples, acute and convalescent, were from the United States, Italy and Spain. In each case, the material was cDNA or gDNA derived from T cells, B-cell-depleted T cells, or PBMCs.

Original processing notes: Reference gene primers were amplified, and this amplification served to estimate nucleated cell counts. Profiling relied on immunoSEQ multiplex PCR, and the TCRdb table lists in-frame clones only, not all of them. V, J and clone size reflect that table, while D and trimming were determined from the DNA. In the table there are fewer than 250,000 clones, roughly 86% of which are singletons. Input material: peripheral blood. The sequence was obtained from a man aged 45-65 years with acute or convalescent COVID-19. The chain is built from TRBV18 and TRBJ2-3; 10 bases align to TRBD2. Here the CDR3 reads CASSPPGLASTDTQYF. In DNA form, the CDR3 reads TGTGCCAGCTCACCACCGGGACTAGCGAGCACAGATACGCAGTATTTT.